A single sample gave rise to the 31 T cell receptor beta chains below, sequenced in a study of CD8 T cells in ankylosing spondylitis. TCRdb reprocessed the 5' RACE reads with MiXCR, giving one entry per CDR3 protein. Of fewer than 250,000 distinct CDR3 sequences in the sample, more than 9% were seen once. Sequenced material: blood, either unsorted or a sorted T cell fraction (not recorded which). The receptor set was obtained from a male donor with ankylosing spondylitis or in good health (not recorded which).

The chain uses TRBV11-2 and TRBJ1-4, with 11 positions matching TRBD1. V shed 3 bases, J shed 8 bases, and the junction held 2 bases outside the gene matches. Per germline, CDR1 SGHAT and CDR2 FQNNGV. The CDR3 is 14 residues long. CDR3 bases: TGTGCCAGCAGCTTCCGGGACAGGGGGGAAAAACTGTTTTTT. Residues: CASSFRDRGEKLFF. The complete variable domain, with remaining parts taken from reference TRBV11-2 and TRBJ1-4, reads EAGVAQSPRYKIIEKRQSVAFWCNPISGHATLYWYQQILGQGPKLLIQFQNNGVVDDSQLPKDRFSAERLKGVDSTLKIQPAKLEDSAVYLCASSFRDRGEKLFFGSGTQLSVL.

The count of this clonotype is one. A single base separates this from a much larger clone, so it may be a read error. The chain combines TRBV10-1 with TRBJ2-7; D unresolved. The CDR3 is 14 amino acids. The germline CDR1 and CDR2 sequences are WNHNN and SYGVQD (reference sequence). The CDR3 sequence: CVSSDDGRSYEQYF. The CDR3 DNA reads as TGCGTCAGCAGTGATGACGGTCGCTCCTACGAGCAGTACTTC.

Many counts were recorded for this clonotype. The genes are TRBV9 and TRBJ1-3; D possibly corresponds to TRBD1 (6 bases). Trimming removed 4 bases from V and 0 bases from J, with 11 bases in between. This CDR3 contains 15 residues. Germline assignment: CDR1 SGDLS and CDR2 YYNGEE. DNA for the CDR3: TGTGCCAGCAGCAAACGACAGGACTCTGGAAACACCATATATTTT. It specifies CASSKRQDSGNTIYF.

This clonotype came up a few times. The chain is built from TRBV19 and TRBJ1-4; 7 positions match TRBD1. CDR3 length: 14 residues. Trimming at V came to 6 bases and at J to 8 bases, leaving 9 bases not matched to a gene. Per the germline V gene, CDR1 is LNHDA and CDR2 is SQIVND (reference sequence). The CDR3 DNA reads as TGTGCCAGTAGCGACGAAGGCAGGGGGGAAAAACTGTTTTTT. Translating it yields CASSDEGRGEKLFF.

This clonotype occurred many times. The V and J genes are TRBV5-1 and TRBJ2-2, with 9 positions matching TRBD1. After removal of 3 bases from V and 1 base from J, the junction contained 1 base not matched to a gene. CDR1 is SGHRS, CDR2 YFSETQ, per germline. There are 15 residues in the CDR3. This CDR3 reads CASSSGQGNTGELFF. The CDR3 nucleotides are TGCGCCAGCAGCTCGGGACAGGGGAACACCGGGGAGCTGTTTTTT.

This clonotype was picked up many times. The rearrangement uses TRBV3-1 and TRBJ1-4; maybe TRBD1 (6 bases). Deletions cut 2 bases from V and 5 bases from J, with 12 bases between. The CDR3 runs 15 residues. Per germline, CDR1 LGHDT and CDR2 YNNKEL (reference sequence). Written as DNA, the CDR3 is TGTGCCAGCAGCCAAACGGACAGTCCCAATGAAAAACTGTTTTTT. It yields the protein CASSQTDSPNEKLFF.

This clonotype was seen many times. The chain uses TRBV5-1 and TRBJ2-1; the match to TRBD2 covers 11 bases. The junction had 5 bases not matched to a gene; V was cut back by 4 bases and J by 5 bases. The CDR3 extends over 15 amino acids. The germline V gene encodes CDR1 SGHRS and CDR2 YFSETQ. CDR3 coding DNA: TGCGCCAGCAGCCCTGGACTAGCGGGTAACAATGAGCAGTTCTTC. It is translated as CASSPGLAGNNEQFF.

This clonotype was observed many times. The chain has TRBV20-1 and TRBJ2-7; 7 bases agree with TRBD1. Germline CDR1 and CDR2: DFQATT and SNEGSKA (reference sequence). J lost 2 bases, V lost 2 bases, and 9 bases had no gene match. CDR3 length equals 15 residues. The CDR3 protein is CSARPTGAVPYEQYF. CDR3 DNA sequence: TGCAGTGCTAGACCTACAGGGGCGGTCCCCTACGAGCAGTACTTC.

This clonotype was recorded at least ten times. The chain carries TRBV10-3 and TRBJ2-1; TRBD1 might be the D (6 bases). This CDR3 contains 15 residues. Germline CDR1 is ENHRY and CDR2 is SYGVKD. Trimming pared 2 bases from V and 0 bases from J, leaving 8 bases between. CDR3 loop: CAISEGQSSYNEQFF. In nucleotides, the CDR3 is TGTGCCATCAGTGAGGGACAGAGCTCCTACAATGAGCAGTTCTTC.

This clonotype came up many times. The chain uses TRBV20-1 and TRBJ1-5; a possible D gene is TRBD1 (5 bases). The CDR3 spans 14 residues. Germline lookup yields CDR1 DFQATT and CDR2 SNEGSKA (reference sequence). V gave up 3 bases and J gave up 5 bases, with 14 bases separating them. CDR3 sequence reads: CSARAGQVDQPQHF. Here the CDR3 DNA reads TGCAGTGCTAGGGCGGGGCAGGTCGATCAGCCCCAGCATTTT.

The J gene is TRBJ1-1, the V gene TRBV30; tentatively, D is TRBD1 (5 bases). Trimming took off 2 bases at V and 8 bases at J, with 9 bases between the two ends. This CDR3 has 11 residues. The germline V gene encodes CDR1 GTSNPN and CDR2 SVGIG (reference sequence). The CDR3 coding sequence is TGTGCCTGGAGTAGGGGCACAGAAGCTTTCTTT. This gives the protein CAWSRGTEAFF. Filled out from reference TRBV30 and TRBJ1-1, the complete variable domain reads SQTIHQWPATLVQPVGSPLSLECTVEGTSNPNLYWYRQAAGRGLQLLFYSVGIGQISSEVPQNLSASRPQDRQFILSSKKLLLSDSGFYLCAWSRGTEAFFGQGTRLTVV.

This clonotype occurred many times. This chain connects TRBV5-4 to TRBJ2-1; 9 nucleotides align to TRBD2. The CDR3 spans 15 residues. V trimming: 1 base; J trimming: 8 bases; junction bases outside the gene matches: 7. Germline V gene lookup returns CDR1 SGHNT and CDR2 YYREEE (reference sequence). DNA of the CDR3: TGTGCCAGCAGCTTGTCCAGCGGGGGGCATGATGAGCAGTTCTTC. Translating it yields CASSLSSGGHDEQFF.

This clonotype was seen many times. CDR3 sequence: CAIRGSGTWGYTF. The CDR3 bases are TGTGCCATCAGAGGGTCGGGGACGTGGGGCTACACCTTC. The gene calls are TRBV10-3 and TRBJ1-2; a weak D match, TRBD1 (5 bases). The CDR3 loop spans 13 amino acids. V lost 6 bases and J lost 8, with 16 bases in between. Per germline, CDR1 ENHRY and CDR2 SYGVKD.

This clonotype was seen many times. The V and J genes are TRBV29-1 and TRBJ1-1; D remains unclear. The CDR3 consists of 11 residues. CDR1 is SQVTM and CDR2 is ANQGSEA in the germline V gene. Trimming shortened V by 5 bases and J by 1 base, and 5 bases separated the two germline ends. The CDR3 DNA sequence: TGCAGCGTTTCCCCGAACACTGAAGCTTTCTTT. The encoded protein is CSVSPNTEAFF.

This clonotype was detected ten times or more. The V and J genes are TRBV18 and TRBJ1-1, with 8 positions matching TRBD1. Germline V gene lookup returns CDR1 KGHSH and CDR2 LQKENI. This CDR3 is 13 amino acids long. V gave up 4 bases and J gave up 6 bases; unmatched junction bases: 4. The CDR3 nucleotides read TGTGCCAGCTCACTAGGACAGGGTTCTGAAGCTTTCTTT. Protein: CASSLGQGSEAFF.

There are a few counts of this clonotype. This chain joins TRBV30 and TRBJ1-6, with 9 positions matching TRBD1. CDR1 and CDR2 from the germline V gene are GTSNPN and SVGIG (reference sequence). With 3 bases clipped from V and 10 bases from J, the junction kept 4 bases outside the gene matches. This CDR3 spans 13 amino acids. The CDR3: CAWRGQGHSPLHF. CDR3 nucleotide sequence: TGTGCCTGGAGGGGACAGGGCCACTCACCCCTCCACTTT.

About this clonotype: A much larger clone is a single base away; this may be a read error. The V call is TRBV5-1, the J call TRBJ1-3; perhaps TRBD1 as D (5 bases). The germline CDR1 and CDR2 sequences are SGHRS and YFSETQ. The CDR3 spans 15 residues. V lost 0 bases to trimming and J lost 2 bases, with 9 bases between them. The CDR3 is CASSLVGTTGNTIYF. DNA for the CDR3: TGCGCCAGCAGCTTGGTAGGGACCACTGGAAACACCATATATTTT.

The table lists this clonotype with many counts. The chain recombines TRBV5-1 with TRBJ2-1, with TRBD1 matching 8 bases. This CDR3 region has 15 residues. From germline, CDR1 is SGHRS and CDR2 YFSETQ. The V segment lost 6 bases and the J segment 2 bases; nucleotides outside the gene matches: 7. The DNA for the CDR3 is TGCGCCAGCATAGCGGACAGGGCAACCTACAATGAGCAGTTCTTC. Amino acid sequence: CASIADRATYNEQFF. Looking up the rest from reference TRBV5-1 and TRBJ2-1 gives the full variable domain: KAGVTQTPRYLIKTRGQQVTLSCSPISGHRSVSWYQQTPGQGLQFLFEYFSETQRNKGNFPGRFSGRQFSNSRSEMNVSTLELGDSALYLCASIADRATYNEQFFGPGTRLTVL.

This clonotype was detected many times. The V call is TRBV9, the J call TRBJ2-1; a possible D gene is TRBD2 (6 bases). The CDR3 contains 12 residues. The germline V gene encodes CDR1 SGDLS and CDR2 YYNGEE. V lost 4 bases and J 9 bases, leaving 11 bases between the germline ends. This chain's CDR3 is CASSPPGVEQFF. As DNA, the CDR3 is TGTGCCAGCAGCCCCCCGGGAGTTGAGCAGTTCTTC. Drawing the rest from reference TRBV9 and TRBJ2-1, the complete variable domain is DSGVTQTPKHLITATGQRVTLRCSPRSGDLSVYWYQQSLDQGLQFLIQYYNGEERAKGNILERFSAQQFPDLHSELNLSSLELGDSALYFCASSPPGVEQFFGPGTRLTVL.

This clonotype was observed at least ten times. The chain combines TRBV6-5 with TRBJ2-2; TRBD1 aligns across 11 bases. This CDR3 region has 15 residues. Germline trimming cut 2 bases from V and 4 bases from J; bases unmatched to any gene: 0. Germline V gene lookup returns CDR1 MNHEY and CDR2 SVGAGI. CDR3 region: CASSYGTGGTGELFF. Written as DNA, the CDR3 is TGTGCCAGCAGTTACGGGACAGGGGGCACCGGGGAGCTGTTTTTT.

This clonotype was recorded at least ten times. The chain uses TRBV20-1 and TRBJ2-3; D is perhaps TRBD2 (6 bases). V was shortened by 6 bases and J by 5 bases, with 18 bases between the two germline ends. Germline values: CDR1 DFQATT, CDR2 SNEGSKA (reference sequence). The CDR3 has 14 amino acids. The CDR3 protein is CSAPGSSAQDTQYF. CDR3 DNA sequence: TGCAGTGCCCCCGGATCTAGCGCTCAAGATACGCAGTATTTT.

This clonotype was seen ten or more times. The rearrangement links TRBV7-2 to TRBJ1-2, with D possibly matching TRBD1 (6 bases). Per the germline V gene, CDR1 is SGHTA and CDR2 is FQGNSA. Trimming cost V 5 bases and J 6 bases, with 19 bases left between them. This CDR3 comprises 15 residues. As DNA, the CDR3 is TGTGCCAGCAGCGTAAGGACAGCGCCTAGTGATGGCTACACCTTC. This sequence encodes CASSVRTAPSDGYTF.

This clonotype was detected only a few times. This sequence joins TRBV6-5 and TRBJ1-2; D remains unclear. This CDR3 has 17 residues. Germline loops: CDR1 MNHEY, CDR2 SVGAGI. V lost 2 bases and J lost 2, with 18 bases in between. CDR3 bases: TGTGCCAGCAGTTACGGAGGACTCCGGACTGGGAACTATGGCTACACCTTC. Translated: CASSYGGLRTGNYGYTF.

This clonotype was detected ten times or more. This sequence joins TRBV5-1 and TRBJ2-5, with D unclear. V lost 3 bases to trimming and J lost 5 bases, with 11 bases between them. Germline V lookup: CDR1 SGHRS, CDR2 YFSETQ. This CDR3 comprises 13 residues. The CDR3 DNA follows: TGCGCCAGCAGCTCTGACACGTTGGAGACCCAGTACTTC. Translation gives CASSSDTLETQYF. The full variable domain, its missing parts supplied by reference TRBV5-1 and TRBJ2-5, is KAGVTQTPRYLIKTRGQQVTLSCSPISGHRSVSWYQQTPGQGLQFLFEYFSETQRNKGNFPGRFSGRQFSNSRSEMNVSTLELGDSALYLCASSSDTLETQYFGPGTRLLVL.

This clonotype appeared many times. The V call is TRBV11-2, the J call TRBJ2-1; D is uncertain. The CDR3 is made up of 15 amino acids. CDR1 SGHAT and CDR2 FQNNGV come from the germline V gene. V lost 4 bases to trimming and J lost 0 bases, with 10 bases between them. In DNA, the CDR3 is TGTGCCAGCAGCTCCGACGAAAGCTCCTACAATGAGCAGTTCTTC. This sequence encodes CASSSDESSYNEQFF.

The chain combines TRBV5-1 with TRBJ1-2, with unresolved D. Germline V CDR1 and CDR2: SGHRS, YFSETQ. The germline V and J ends were trimmed by 0 bases and 6 bases, with 12 bases remaining between them. The CDR3 loop spans 14 amino acids. CDR3 amino acids: CASSLEPRPNGYTF. As DNA, the CDR3 is TGCGCCAGCAGCTTGGAACCCAGACCCAATGGCTACACCTTC.

At least ten counts were recorded for this clonotype. The gene calls are TRBV6-1 and TRBJ2-3; 9 bases line up with TRBD2. This CDR3 has 17 amino acids. Per the germline V gene, CDR1 is MNHNS and CDR2 is SASEGT. Trimming removed 5 bases from V and 1 base from J; junction bases left unmatched: 10. The CDR3 reads CASSHLTSGGGTDTQYF. CDR3 coding DNA: TGTGCCAGCAGTCATCTGACTAGCGGAGGGGGCACAGATACGCAGTATTTT.

This clonotype was seen repeatedly, ten times or more. The chain couples TRBV12-3 or TRBV12-4 to TRBJ2-1; D is ambiguous. The V end lost 3 bases, the J end lost 7 bases, and 13 bases lay between the germline ends. CDR3 length: 14 amino acids. CDR3 amino acids: CASSFVLMGNEQFF. In DNA, the CDR3 is TGTGCCAGCAGTTTTGTATTGATGGGGAATGAGCAGTTCTTC.

This clonotype was picked up many times. The chain couples TRBV5-4 to TRBJ2-1; TRBD2 matches 7 bases. Germline trimming cut 6 bases from V and 4 bases from J; bases unmatched to any gene: 16. CDR3 length equals 17 residues. CDR1 is SGHNT and CDR2 is YYREEE in the germline V gene (reference sequence). The CDR3: CASTKEGSGAVYNEQFF. In DNA, the CDR3 is TGTGCCAGCACCAAGGAGGGGAGCGGGGCGGTTTACAATGAGCAGTTCTTC.

This clonotype was seen many times. This chain uses TRBV5-1 with TRBJ1-2; D is perhaps TRBD1 (5 bases). Trimming removed 1 base at V and 6 bases at J, with 13 bases between. Germline values: CDR1 SGHRS, CDR2 YFSETQ. The CDR3 has 14 amino acids. In DNA form, the CDR3 reads TGCGCCAGCAGCTTGTCGGGTCAAGGGGATGGCTACACCTTC. It codes for CASSLSGQGDGYTF. Using reference TRBV5-1 and TRBJ1-2 for the parts outside the CDR3, the full variable domain is KAGVTQTPRYLIKTRGQQVTLSCSPISGHRSVSWYQQTPGQGLQFLFEYFSETQRNKGNFPGRFSGRQFSNSRSEMNVSTLELGDSALYLCASSLSGQGDGYTFGSGTRLTVV.

The chain carries TRBV18 and TRBJ2-5, with no clear D. The ends were cut back, 0 bases at V and 5 bases at J, with 19 bases in the middle. The CDR3 runs to 17 residues. Looked up from germline, CDR1 is KGHSH and CDR2 is LQKENI. This chain's CDR3 is CASSPPGLSLEDETQYF. The CDR3 region has the DNA TGTGCCAGCTCACCACCCGGGCTTTCTCTAGAGGATGAGACCCAGTACTTC.